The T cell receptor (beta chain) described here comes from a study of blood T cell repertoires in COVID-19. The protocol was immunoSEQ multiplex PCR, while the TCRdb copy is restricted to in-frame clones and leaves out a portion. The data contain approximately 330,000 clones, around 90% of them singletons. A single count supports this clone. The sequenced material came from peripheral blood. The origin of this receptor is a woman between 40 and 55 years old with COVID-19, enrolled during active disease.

The CDR3 reads CASSQVGLAADTQYF. As DNA, the CDR3 is TGCGCCAGCAGCCAAGTGGGACTAGCGGCAGATACGCAGTATTTT. This chain links TRBV4-1 with TRBJ2-3, with 11 bases lining up with TRBD2. The ends lost 1 base at V and 4 bases at J; junction bases unmatched: 1. CDR1 and CDR2 from the germline V gene are MGHRA and YSYEKL. CDR3 length: 15 amino acids.